This TCR beta chain originates from a study of shared clonotypes between healthy human individuals. Generated by immunoSEQ multiplex PCR, the TCRdb table keeps only in-frame clones and is missing some. The table shows some 690,000 clones, with 90% occurring only once. In germline, CDR1 is SGHVS, CDR2 FQNEAQ. Trimming took 1 base from V and 1 from J, leaving 6 bases between them. CDR3 length: 14 residues. Remarks on this clone: Other nucleotide sequences from this sample produce the same CDR3.

The chain combines TRBV7-8 with TRBJ2-3; D ambiguous. The source of this sequence is a man in his late teens or twenties in good health. Some clones in this sample may be carry-over from other donors' samples. Sequencing input: memory CD8+ T cells from PBMCs. Subset described: CD45RO+ cells pooled with CCR7-negative TemRA cells. CDR3 sequence (DNA): TGTGCCAGCAGCTTAGTTGGAGGCACAGATACGCAGTATTTT. Encoded protein: CASSLVGGTDTQYF.